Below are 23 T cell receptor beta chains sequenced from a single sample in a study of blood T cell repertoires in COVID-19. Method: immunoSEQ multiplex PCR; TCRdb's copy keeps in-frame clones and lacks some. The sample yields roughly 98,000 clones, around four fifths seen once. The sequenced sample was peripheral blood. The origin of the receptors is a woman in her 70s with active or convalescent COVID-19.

The CDR3 region has the DNA TGTGCCAGCAGTCCGACTAGCGGGGATACGCAGTATTTT. This gives the protein CASSPTSGDTQYF. The chain couples TRBV6-2 or TRBV6-3 to TRBJ2-3, with 10 bases identical to TRBD2. The ends lost 5 bases at V and 6 bases at J; junction bases unmatched: 2. The CDR3 length is 13 residues. Looked up from germline, CDR1 is MNHEY and CDR2 is SVGEGT.

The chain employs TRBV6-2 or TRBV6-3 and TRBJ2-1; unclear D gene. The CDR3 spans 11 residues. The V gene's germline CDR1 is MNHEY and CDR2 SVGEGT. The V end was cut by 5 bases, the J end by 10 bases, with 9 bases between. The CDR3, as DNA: TGTGCCAGCAGTCTAGGATGGGAGCAGTTCTTC. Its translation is CASSLGWEQFF.

CDR3: CASSATRPTFETQYF. DNA of the CDR3: TGTGCCAGCAGCGCTACTAGACCTACGTTTGAGACCCAGTACTTC. The chain carries TRBV13 and TRBJ2-5, with D perhaps matching TRBD2 (5 bases). Germline V gene data show CDR1 as PRHDT and CDR2 as FYEKMQ (reference sequence). This CDR3 has 15 amino acids. V shed 5 bases and J shed 5 bases, with 18 bases lying between them.

CDR3 amino acids: CASSSGQGIFDSPLHF. As DNA, the CDR3 is TGCGCCAGCAGCTCTGGACAGGGGATATTCGATTCACCCCTCCACTTT. This rearrangement joins TRBV5-1 to TRBJ1-6, with 9 nucleotides matching TRBD1. J gave up 8 bases and V 3 bases, and 9 bases lay outside the gene matches. This CDR3 spans 16 amino acids. CDR1 is SGHRS and CDR2 is YFSETQ in the germline V gene.

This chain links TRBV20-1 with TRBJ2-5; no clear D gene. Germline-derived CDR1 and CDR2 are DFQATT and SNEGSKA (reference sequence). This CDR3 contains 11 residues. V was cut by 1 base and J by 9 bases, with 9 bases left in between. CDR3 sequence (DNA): TGCAGTGCTAGAGTGGCCGCGGCCCAGTACTTC. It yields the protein CSARVAAAQYF.

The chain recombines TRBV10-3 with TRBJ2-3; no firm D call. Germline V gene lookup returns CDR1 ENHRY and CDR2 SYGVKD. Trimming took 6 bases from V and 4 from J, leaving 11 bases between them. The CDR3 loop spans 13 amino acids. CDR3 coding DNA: TGTGCCATCAGCCCTAGAGTGGCAGATACGCAGTATTTT. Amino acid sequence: CAISPRVADTQYF.

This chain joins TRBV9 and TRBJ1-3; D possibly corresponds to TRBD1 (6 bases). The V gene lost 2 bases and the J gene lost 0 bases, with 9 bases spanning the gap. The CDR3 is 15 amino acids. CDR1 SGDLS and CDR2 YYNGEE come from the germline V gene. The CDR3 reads CASSVMDSSGNTIYF. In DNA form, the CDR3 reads TGTGCCAGCAGCGTGATGGACAGCTCTGGAAACACCATATATTTT.

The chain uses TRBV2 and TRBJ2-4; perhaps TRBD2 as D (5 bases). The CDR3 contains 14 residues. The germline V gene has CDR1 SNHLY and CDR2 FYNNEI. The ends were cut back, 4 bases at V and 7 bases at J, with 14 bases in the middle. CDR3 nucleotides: TGTGCCAGCAGTGGAGGCAGCGAGCGGAACATTCAGTACTTC. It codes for CASSGGSERNIQYF.

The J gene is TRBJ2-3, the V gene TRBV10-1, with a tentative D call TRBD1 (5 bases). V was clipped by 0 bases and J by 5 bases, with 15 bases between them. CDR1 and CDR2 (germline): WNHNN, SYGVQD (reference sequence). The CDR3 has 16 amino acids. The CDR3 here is CASSESRQSQGDTQYF. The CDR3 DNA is TGCGCCAGCAGTGAGTCGAGGCAGTCCCAGGGAGATACGCAGTATTTT.

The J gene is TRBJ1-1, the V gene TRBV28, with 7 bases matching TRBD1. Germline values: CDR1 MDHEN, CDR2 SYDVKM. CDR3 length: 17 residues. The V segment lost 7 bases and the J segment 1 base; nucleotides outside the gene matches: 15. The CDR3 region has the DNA TGTGCCAGCACCCCTGAGGGGGCCGGCAGCCGGAACACTGAAGCTTTCTTT. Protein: CASTPEGAGSRNTEAFF.

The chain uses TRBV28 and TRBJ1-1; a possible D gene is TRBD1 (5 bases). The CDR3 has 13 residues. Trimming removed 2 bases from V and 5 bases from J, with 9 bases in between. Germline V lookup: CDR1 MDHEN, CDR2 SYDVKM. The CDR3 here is CASSLARGTEAFF. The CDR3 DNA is TGTGCCAGCAGTTTAGCCCGGGGGACTGAAGCTTTCTTT.

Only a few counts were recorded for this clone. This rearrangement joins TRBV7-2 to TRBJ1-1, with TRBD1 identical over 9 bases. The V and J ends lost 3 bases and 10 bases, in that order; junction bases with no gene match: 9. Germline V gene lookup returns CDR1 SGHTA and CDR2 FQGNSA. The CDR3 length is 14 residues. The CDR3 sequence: CASSFSGQGGVAFF. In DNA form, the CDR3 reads TGTGCCAGCAGCTTCTCGGGACAGGGTGGAGTAGCTTTCTTT. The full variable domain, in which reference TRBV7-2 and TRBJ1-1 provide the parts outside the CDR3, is GAGVSQSPSNKVTEKGKDVELRCDPISGHTALYWYRQSLGQGLEFLIYFQGNSAPDKSGLPSDRFSAERTGGSVSTLTIQRTQQEDSAVYLCASSFSGQGGVAFFGQGTRLTVV.

In DNA form, the CDR3 reads TGTGCCAGCACCCGGGAACCTAATTACGAGCAGTACTTC. It codes for CASTREPNYEQYF. The rearrangement links TRBV6-5 to TRBJ2-7; TRBD2 might be the D (5 bases). Trimming cost V 7 bases and J 4 bases, with 14 bases left between them. CDR1 and CDR2 from the germline V gene are MNHEY and SVGAGI. This CDR3 has 13 residues.

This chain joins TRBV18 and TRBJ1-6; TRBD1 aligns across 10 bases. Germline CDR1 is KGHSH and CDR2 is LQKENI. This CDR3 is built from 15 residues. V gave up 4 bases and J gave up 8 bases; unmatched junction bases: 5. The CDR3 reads CASSLYGTGDSPLHF. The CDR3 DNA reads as TGTGCCAGCTCACTTTACGGGACAGGGGATTCACCCCTCCACTTT.

The CDR3 loop is CASSTRGSLGEQFF. The CDR3 DNA reads TGTGCCAGCAGCACCCGGGGTAGCCTCGGTGAGCAGTTCTTC. V and J are TRBV7-2 and TRBJ2-1; perhaps TRBD2 as D (5 bases). V lost 5 bases to trimming and J lost 9 bases, with 17 bases between them. Germline lookup yields CDR1 SGHTA and CDR2 FQGNSA. This CDR3 contains 14 residues. The variable domain in full, completed from reference TRBV7-2 and TRBJ2-1, reads GAGVSQSPSNKVTEKGKDVELRCDPISGHTALYWYRQSLGQGLEFLIYFQGNSAPDKSGLPSDRFSAERTGGSVSTLTIQRTQQEDSAVYLCASSTRGSLGEQFFGPGTRLTVL.

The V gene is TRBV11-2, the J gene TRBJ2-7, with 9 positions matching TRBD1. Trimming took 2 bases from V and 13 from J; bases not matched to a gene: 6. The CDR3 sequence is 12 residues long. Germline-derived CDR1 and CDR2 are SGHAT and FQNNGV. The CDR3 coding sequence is TGTGCCAGCAGCTTACCAGGGACAGGGCCTTACTTC. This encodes CASSLPGTGPYF.

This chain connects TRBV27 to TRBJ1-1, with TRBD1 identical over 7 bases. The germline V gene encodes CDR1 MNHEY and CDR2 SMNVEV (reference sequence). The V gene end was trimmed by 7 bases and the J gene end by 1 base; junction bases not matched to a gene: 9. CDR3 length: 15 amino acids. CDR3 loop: CASMLTGTANTEAFF. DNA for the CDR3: TGTGCCAGCATGCTAACCGGGACAGCGAACACTGAAGCTTTCTTT.

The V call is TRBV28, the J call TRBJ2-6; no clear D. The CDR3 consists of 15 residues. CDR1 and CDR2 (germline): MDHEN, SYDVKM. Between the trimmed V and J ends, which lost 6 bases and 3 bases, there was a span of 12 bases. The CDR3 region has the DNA TGTGCCAGCAGAACGCCCGGCGGTGGGGCCAACGTCCTGACTTTC. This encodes CASRTPGGGANVLTF.

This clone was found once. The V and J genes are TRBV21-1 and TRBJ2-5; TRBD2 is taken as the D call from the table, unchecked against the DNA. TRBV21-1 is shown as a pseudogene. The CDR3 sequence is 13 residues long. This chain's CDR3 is CASSGSPGKTQYF. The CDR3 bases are TGTGCCAGCAGCGGGAGCCCAGGAAAGACCCAGTACTTC.

This CDR3 reads CASSFGGVSTDTQYF. As DNA, the CDR3 is TGTGCCAGCAGTTTCGGGGGGGTGAGCACAGATACGCAGTATTTT. The rearrangement links TRBV27 to TRBJ2-3; 8 nucleotides line up with TRBD2. Unmatched junction bases numbered 2, after V lost 3 bases and J lost 0 bases. The CDR3 has 15 amino acids. Germline V gives CDR1 MNHEY, CDR2 SMNVEV (reference sequence).

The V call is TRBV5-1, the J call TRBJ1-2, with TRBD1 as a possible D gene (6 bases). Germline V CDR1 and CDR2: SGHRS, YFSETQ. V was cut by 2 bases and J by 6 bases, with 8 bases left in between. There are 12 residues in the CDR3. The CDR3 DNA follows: TGCGCCAGCAGCTTTTCAGGGGATGGCTACACCTTC. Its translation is CASSFSGDGYTF.

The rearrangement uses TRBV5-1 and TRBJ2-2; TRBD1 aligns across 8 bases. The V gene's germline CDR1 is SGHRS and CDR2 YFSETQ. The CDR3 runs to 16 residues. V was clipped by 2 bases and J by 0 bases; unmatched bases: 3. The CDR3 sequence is CASSFDRGTNTGELFF. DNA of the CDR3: TGCGCCAGCAGCTTTGACAGGGGCACGAACACCGGGGAGCTGTTTTTT.

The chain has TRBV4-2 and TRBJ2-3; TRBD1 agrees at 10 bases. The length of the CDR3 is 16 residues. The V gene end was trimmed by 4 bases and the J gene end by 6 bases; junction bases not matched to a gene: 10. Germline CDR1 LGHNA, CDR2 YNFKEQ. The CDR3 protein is CASSPTSGTGVDTQYF. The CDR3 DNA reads TGTGCCAGCAGCCCGACCTCCGGGACAGGGGTTGATACGCAGTATTTT.